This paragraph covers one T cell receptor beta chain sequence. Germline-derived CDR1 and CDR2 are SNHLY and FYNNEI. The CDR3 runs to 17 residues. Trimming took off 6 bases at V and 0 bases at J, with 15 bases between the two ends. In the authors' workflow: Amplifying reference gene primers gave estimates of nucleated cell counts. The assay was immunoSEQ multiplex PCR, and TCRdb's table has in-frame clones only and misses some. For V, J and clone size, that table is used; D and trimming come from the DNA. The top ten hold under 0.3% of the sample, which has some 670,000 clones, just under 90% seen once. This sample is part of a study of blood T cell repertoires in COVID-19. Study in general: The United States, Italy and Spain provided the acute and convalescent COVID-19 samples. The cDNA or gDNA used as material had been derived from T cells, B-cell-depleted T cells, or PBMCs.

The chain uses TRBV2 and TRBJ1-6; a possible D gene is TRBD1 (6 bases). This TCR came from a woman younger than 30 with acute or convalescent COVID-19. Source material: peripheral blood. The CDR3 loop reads CASRSRGGSSYNSPLHF. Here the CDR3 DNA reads TGTGCCAGCAGATCAAGGGGGGGGAGCTCCTATAATTCACCCCTCCACTTT. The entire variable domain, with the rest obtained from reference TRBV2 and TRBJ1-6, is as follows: EPEVTQTPSHQVTQMGQEVILRCVPISNHLYFYWYRQILGQKVEFLVSFYNNEISEKSEIFDDQFSVERPDGSNFTLKIRSTKLEDSAMYFCASRSRGGSSYNSPLHFGNGTRLTVT.